Described below is a single TCR beta chain sequence and its context. The CDR3 is 15 amino acids. V gave up 10 bases and J gave up 5 bases, with 21 bases separating them. The germline V gene encodes CDR1 LNHDA and CDR2 SQIVND (reference sequence). This sample is part of a study of blood T cell repertoires in COVID-19. On the study more broadly: The United States, Italy and Spain provided the acute and convalescent COVID-19 samples.

Per the original methods: How many nucleated cells were present was estimated from reference gene primer amplification. Generated by immunoSEQ multiplex PCR, the TCRdb table keeps only in-frame clones and is missing some. That table supplies the V and J calls and clone size; D and trimming were determined from the DNA. The data hold tens of thousands of clones, with 65% to 85% observed a single time. The gene calls are TRBV19 and TRBJ1-5, with D perhaps TRBD1 (5 bases). Sequencing was carried out using peripheral blood. The receptor's source is a man aged 55 to 70 with acute or convalescent COVID-19. The CDR3 sequence: CATGGSTGSHQPQHF. The CDR3 coding sequence is TGTGCCACCGGGGGTTCAACAGGCTCTCATCAGCCCCAGCATTTT.